Shown below are 29 T cell receptor beta chains from a single sample sequenced in a study of CD8+CD57+ T cells in acquired aplastic anemia. Genomic DNA served as template for TCR beta VDJ and CDR3 profiling. One entry per CDR3 protein results from TCRdb running MiXCR on the reads. The sample contains roughly 40,000 distinct CDR3 sequences, around 63% of which appear only once. The sequenced sample was sorted CD4+, CD8+, or CD8+CD57+ T cells (not recorded which) from PBMCs. The source of these receptors is a human donor in good health, serving as a control.

This chain links TRBV19 with TRBJ1-2, with 7 bases identical to TRBD1. The CDR3 length is 13 residues. Germline lookup yields CDR1 LNHDA and CDR2 SQIVND (reference sequence). The V and J ends lost 1 base and 7 bases, in that order; junction bases with no gene match: 3. CDR3 loop: CASSIAGGTGYTF. The CDR3 coding sequence is TGTGCCAGTAGTATAGCAGGGGGAACTGGCTACACCTTC. Based on the CDR3 plus reference TRBV19 and TRBJ1-2, the full variable domain is DGGITQSPKYLFRKEGQNVTLSCEQNLNHDAMYWYRQDPGQGLRLIYYSQIVNDFQKGDIAEGYSVSREKKESFPLTVTSAQKNPTAFYLCASSIAGGTGYTFGSGTRLTVV.

The chain combines TRBV10-2 with TRBJ2-7; D not resolved. V was cut by 5 bases and J by 0 bases, with 8 bases left in between. The CDR3 covers 13 residues. The germline V gene has CDR1 WSHSY and CDR2 SAAADI. For the CDR3, the DNA is TGCGCCAGCAGTATCACAGACTCCTACGAGCAGTACTTC. It yields the protein CASSITDSYEQYF.

This clonotype was detected only a few times. The CDR3 loop reads CSARVVGETQYF. The DNA of the CDR3 is TGCAGTGCTAGAGTGGTCGGTGAGACCCAGTACTTC. This rearrangement joins TRBV20-1 to TRBJ2-5; D is uncertain. The germline V gene has CDR1 DFQATT and CDR2 SNEGSKA (reference sequence). V was pared by 1 base and J by 5 bases, with 8 bases between. The CDR3 is 12 amino acids.

This clonotype appeared a few times. The chain links TRBV24-1 to TRBJ2-1, with a weak D call TRBD1 (6 bases). The V and J ends lost 5 bases and 13 bases respectively, with 11 bases between them. The CDR3 length is 11 residues. Germline lookup yields CDR1 KGHDR and CDR2 SFDVKD. The CDR3 DNA reads TGTGCCACCAGTGCTCAGGGGATCCAGTTCTTC. This codes for CATSAQGIQFF.

The rearrangement joins TRBV13 to TRBJ2-5, with 9 bases that match TRBD1. The CDR3 is 14 amino acids. V trimming: 4 bases; J trimming: 3 bases; junction bases outside the gene matches: 3. Germline V gene sequence: CDR1 PRHDT, CDR2 FYEKMQ (reference sequence). The CDR3 region is CASSSRTGEETQYF. CDR3 coding DNA: TGTGCCAGCAGCTCAAGGACAGGGGAAGAGACCCAGTACTTC.

Note on this clonotype: The CDR3 carries no conserved terminal phenylalanine or tryptophan, so it likely arises from a read error. The genes are TRBV7-3 and TRBJ2-5; D is uncertain. Per the germline V gene, CDR1 is SGHTA and CDR2 is FQGTGA. The CDR3 is 14 residues long. The germline V and J ends were trimmed by 5 bases and 2 bases, with 12 bases remaining between them. CDR3 in DNA: TGTGCCAGCAGCGTAGAGCGAGGACAAGAGACCCAGTACCTC. It codes for CASSVERGQETQYL.

The chain carries TRBV11-2 and TRBJ1-6; tentative D call: TRBD1 (6 bases). V dropped 11 bases and J dropped 10 bases, with 18 bases sitting between them. Germline loops: CDR1 SGHAT, CDR2 FQNNGV. There are 13 residues in the CDR3. The CDR3, as DNA: TGTGCCTGGGGGCGGCAGGGTGACTCACCCCTCCACTTT. Its translation: CAWGRQGDSPLHF.

The chain recombines TRBV24-1 with TRBJ2-1; TRBD2 matches 10 bases. The CDR3 sequence is 13 residues long. Unmatched junction bases numbered 5, after V lost 9 bases and J lost 7 bases. CDR1 KGHDR and CDR2 SFDVKD come from the germline V gene. CDR3 bases: TGTGCCACCCAGCGGGGGGGACTGAATGAGCAGTTCTTC. Translated, it gives CATQRGGLNEQFF.

The V call is TRBV7-9, the J call TRBJ1-6; 9 nucleotides match TRBD1. V gave up 4 bases and J gave up 10 bases; unmatched junction bases: 8. This CDR3 has 15 residues. The V gene's germline CDR1 is SEHNR and CDR2 FQNEAQ (reference sequence). CDR3 sequence: CASSSVQGAYSPLHF. In DNA, the CDR3 is TGTGCCAGCAGCTCGGTACAGGGGGCATACTCACCCCTCCACTTT.

This chain uses TRBV2 with TRBJ1-2; D perhaps matches TRBD1 (5 bases). Between the trimmed V and J ends, which lost 5 bases and 8 bases, there was a span of 15 bases. Germline loops: CDR1 SNHLY, CDR2 FYNNEI. The CDR3 spans 13 residues. The DNA for the CDR3 is TGTGCCAGCAGTCCTCGATGGGGGGAAGGCTACACCTTC. Translated, it gives CASSPRWGEGYTF.

The V call is TRBV7-9, the J call TRBJ1-1, with a weak D call TRBD1 (5 bases). The V gene's germline CDR1 is SEHNR and CDR2 FQNEAQ (reference sequence). The CDR3 has 12 residues. Trimming removed 7 bases from V and 4 bases from J, with 10 bases in between. CDR3 DNA sequence: TGTGCCAGCATCAAGGGGTCCACTGAAGCTTTCTTT. Translation: CASIKGSTEAFF.

This clonotype came up a few times. J is TRBJ2-7 and V is TRBV2; no clear D gene. The CDR3 is 13 residues long. V was cut by 8 bases and J by 5 bases, with 16 bases left in between. Germline V gives CDR1 SNHLY, CDR2 FYNNEI. This chain's CDR3 is CASAQAEGDEQYF. The CDR3 DNA sequence: TGTGCCAGCGCCCAGGCGGAAGGAGACGAGCAGTACTTC.

This clonotype was recorded at least ten times. The rearrangement links TRBV6-1 to TRBJ2-7; no clear D. Germline assignment: CDR1 MNHNS and CDR2 SASEGT. Deletions cut 3 bases from V and 3 bases from J, with 12 bases between. This CDR3 is built from 14 residues. CDR3 sequence reads: CASSDTDRVYEQYF. CDR3 in DNA: TGTGCCAGCAGTGATACCGACCGGGTCTACGAGCAGTACTTC.

This chain links TRBV19 with TRBJ1-1; D is uncertain. The CDR3 loop spans 13 amino acids. Trimming removed 9 bases from V and 0 bases from J, with 11 bases in between. Germline CDR1 reads LNHDA; CDR2 reads SQIVND (reference sequence). CDR3 DNA sequence: TGTGCCAGCCCTGGACCCATGAACACTGAAGCTTTCTTT. Amino acid sequence: CASPGPMNTEAFF.

This clonotype has at least ten counts. A read error is possible here, since a much larger clone lies one base away. The V call is TRBV2, the J call TRBJ2-2, with D possibly being TRBD2 (5 bases). The CDR3 totals 12 residues. Germline V lookup: CDR1 SNHLY, CDR2 FYNNEI. The CDR3 DNA sequence: TGTGCCAGCAGGAAGGGCACCGGGGAGCTGTCTTTT. Translated: CASRKGTGELSF.

The chain recombines TRBV12-3 or TRBV12-4 with TRBJ1-1; weak D call: TRBD1 (5 bases). V lost 3 bases to trimming and J lost 7 bases, with 9 bases between them. This CDR3 contains 12 residues. CDR3 amino acids: CASSFVQGEAFF. CDR3 sequence (DNA): TGTGCCAGCAGTTTCGTCCAGGGTGAAGCTTTCTTT.

In its sample, this clonotype was seen a few times. V and J are TRBV24-1 and TRBJ2-5, with TRBD1 matching over 7 bases. V dropped 0 bases and J dropped 3; count of bases not matched to a gene: 3. This CDR3 is 15 amino acids long. Germline V gives CDR1 KGHDR, CDR2 SFDVKD. The chain's CDR3 is CATSDLGTGEETQYF. The DNA of the CDR3 is TGTGCCACCAGTGATTTGGGAACAGGGGAAGAGACCCAGTACTTC.

The CDR3 DNA reads TGCGACGTCGACAGGGATAACTATGGCTACACCTTC. This translates into CDVDRDNYGYTF. This chain uses TRBV29-1 with TRBJ1-2, with 7 positions matching TRBD1. Germline V lookup: CDR1 SQVTM, CDR2 ANQGSEA. CDR3 length: 12 residues.

This chain joins TRBV2 and TRBJ2-7, with 7 bases matching TRBD2. Germline values: CDR1 SNHLY, CDR2 FYNNEI. The CDR3 totals 13 residues. V shed 8 bases, J shed 5 bases, and the junction held 9 bases outside the gene matches. The CDR3 is CASAREGQDEQYF. The DNA for the CDR3 is TGTGCCAGCGCCAGGGAGGGGCAGGACGAGCAGTACTTC.

The V and J genes are TRBV9 and TRBJ2-7; D remains ambiguous. The CDR3 spans 12 residues. The V gene lost 3 bases and the J gene lost 3 bases, with 7 bases spanning the gap. CDR1 is SGDLS and CDR2 is YYNGEE in the germline V gene. This CDR3 is CASSGANYEQYF. CDR3 DNA sequence: TGTGCCAGCAGCGGGGCTAACTACGAGCAGTACTTC.

A few counts support this clonotype. The genes are TRBV15 and TRBJ1-3; TRBD1 aligns across 7 bases. Germline assignment: CDR1 LNHNV and CDR2 YYDKDF (reference sequence). Trimming cost V 2 bases and J 4 bases; bases outside gene matches: 8. The CDR3 sequence is 16 residues long. The CDR3 nucleotides read TGTGCCACCAGCAGACGAGGAGGGGGCTCCGGAAACACCATATATTTT. It encodes CATSRRGGGSGNTIYF.

The chain employs TRBV19 and TRBJ1-2; 7 nucleotides agree with TRBD1. The germline V gene has CDR1 LNHDA and CDR2 SQIVND (reference sequence). With V trimmed by 4 bases and J by 3 bases, 5 bases remained unmatched. CDR3 length: 14 amino acids. The CDR3 nucleotides read TGTGCCAGTAGTACAGGGGACAGATACTATGGCTACACCTTC. This encodes CASSTGDRYYGYTF. Combining the CDR3 with reference TRBV19 and TRBJ1-2 gives the whole variable domain DGGITQSPKYLFRKEGQNVTLSCEQNLNHDAMYWYRQDPGQGLRLIYYSQIVNDFQKGDIAEGYSVSREKKESFPLTVTSAQKNPTAFYLCASSTGDRYYGYTFGSGTRLTVV.

As for this clonotype: A read error may account for a junction end that differs from germline. V and J are TRBV13 and TRBJ1-2; 8 bases line up with TRBD1. CDR1 is PRHDT, CDR2 FYEKMQ, per germline (reference sequence). The CDR3 is 15 amino acids. CDR3 DNA sequence: TGTACCAGCAGCTTAGGGTCCCAGGGGGCTTATGGCTACACCTTC. Amino acids: CTSSLGSQGAYGYTF.

This clonotype has a count of ten or more. V is TRBV20-1 and J is TRBJ1-5; 7 bases are a match to TRBD1. This CDR3 region has 15 residues. From germline, CDR1 is DFQATT and CDR2 SNEGSKA (reference sequence). V was clipped by 6 bases and J by 0 bases; unmatched bases: 8. CDR3 region: CSADGQVHSNQPQHF. CDR3 nucleotides: TGCAGTGCCGATGGACAGGTCCATAGCAATCAGCCCCAGCATTTT.

V usage is TRBV6-1 and J usage is TRBJ2-7, with 8 positions matching TRBD2. V lost 6 bases and J lost 4; bases outside the gene matches: 11. The germline gives CDR1 MNHNS, CDR2 SASEGT. The CDR3 is 15 residues long. The CDR3 coding sequence is TGTGCCAGCAGCACTACTGGCGGGAGGTGGTACGAGCAGTACTTC. It translates to CASSTTGGRWYEQYF.

This sequence joins TRBV10-1 and TRBJ2-2; no definite D call. Trimming removed 3 bases from V and 3 bases from J, with 14 bases in between. Germline CDR1 is WNHNN and CDR2 is SYGVQD (reference sequence). This CDR3 spans 16 amino acids. DNA for the CDR3: TGCGCCAGCAGTGACCTGCCAGCCCAGTACACCGGGGAGCTGTTTTTT. Translated, it gives CASSDLPAQYTGELFF.

This chain links TRBV2 with TRBJ1-5; possibly TRBD1 for D (5 bases). CDR3 length: 13 residues. V was pared by 6 bases and J by 1 base, with 7 bases between. Germline V gene sequence: CDR1 SNHLY, CDR2 FYNNEI. The CDR3 reads CASRRDSNQPQHF. CDR3 DNA sequence: TGTGCCAGCAGAAGGGACAGCAATCAGCCCCAGCATTTT.

The chain uses TRBV25-1 and TRBJ1-2; D is ambiguous. Trimming took off 9 bases at V and 0 bases at J, with 14 bases between the two ends. CDR3 length equals 14 residues. Germline V gene lookup returns CDR1 MGHDK and CDR2 SYGVNS. The CDR3 loop reads CASKVALANYGYTF. CDR3 nucleotides: TGTGCCAGTAAGGTGGCGTTAGCTAACTATGGCTACACCTTC.

This clonotype qualifies as medium-sized (0.01 to 0.1%). DNA for the CDR3: TGTGCCAGCAGCTTAGGGGCGGGGGTGAGTCACGATGAGCAGTTCTTC. It yields the protein CASSLGAGVSHDEQFF. The chain joins TRBV7-3 to TRBJ2-1, with TRBD2 matching over 7 bases. Looked up from germline, CDR1 is SGHTA and CDR2 is FQGTGA. V dropped 2 bases and J dropped 8; count of bases not matched to a gene: 12. This CDR3 is 16 amino acids long.